The present entry profiles one TCR beta chain with its context. Its cognate antigen is unknown. A junction end diverges from the germline sequence, so it may reflect a read error. This entry belongs to a study of tumor-infiltrating lymphocytes in primary liver carcinoma. Study results and caveats: Pairs of tumor regions overlapped more than tumor-adjacent and tumor-blood pairs did.

From roughly 20-30 mg of unsorted bulk tissue, DNA and RNA were co-extracted together. The authors sampled five separate regions per tumor. Tumor samples uniformly had over 90% viable tumor cells. TCR beta cDNA came from approximately 490 ng total RNA, primed with a constant-region primer. Each TCR beta library was derived from three nested multiplex PCR rounds that employed slightly modified ARM-PCR. The study ran its first two PCR rounds for roughly 10 cycles each, using TRBV1-TRBV30 forward primers and a C-beta reverse primer. TCRdb re-analysed the multiplex PCR reads in MiXCR, keeping a single row per CDR3 protein. The repertoire has 150,000 to 200,000 distinct CDR3 sequences, around four fifths of them found once; the top ten carry 15% to 20%. The V gene's germline CDR1 is SGHAT and CDR2 FQNNGV. The CDR3 extends over 14 amino acids.

The TCR sequence derives from a man aged 35 to 55 with primary liver carcinoma and hepatitis B virus infection. Sequencing was performed on tumor tissue from primary liver carcinoma. The chain joins TRBV11-2 to TRBJ2-1, with TRBD2 as a possible D gene (5 bases). This chain's CDR3 is CVSSLSGFDNERFF. The CDR3 region has the DNA TGTGTCAGCAGCCTGTCGGGGTTCGACAATGAGCGGTTCTTC.